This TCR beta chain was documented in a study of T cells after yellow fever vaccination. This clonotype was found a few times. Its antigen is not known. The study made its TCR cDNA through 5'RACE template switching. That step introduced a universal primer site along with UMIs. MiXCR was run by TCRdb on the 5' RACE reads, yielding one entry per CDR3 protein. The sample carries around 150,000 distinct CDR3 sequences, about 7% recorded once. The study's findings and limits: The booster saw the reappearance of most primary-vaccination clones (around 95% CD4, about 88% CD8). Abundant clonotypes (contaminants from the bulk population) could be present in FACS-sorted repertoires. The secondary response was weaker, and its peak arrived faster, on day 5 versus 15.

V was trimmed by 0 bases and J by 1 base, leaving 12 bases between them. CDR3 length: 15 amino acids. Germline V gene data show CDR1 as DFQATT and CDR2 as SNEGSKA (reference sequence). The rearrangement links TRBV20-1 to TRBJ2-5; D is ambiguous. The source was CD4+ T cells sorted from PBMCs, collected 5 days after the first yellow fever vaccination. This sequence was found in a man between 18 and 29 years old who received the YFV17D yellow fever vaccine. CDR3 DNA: TGCAGTGCTAGAGACCCCCGCCACAGCCAAGAGACCCAGTACTTC. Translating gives CSARDPRHSQETQYF.